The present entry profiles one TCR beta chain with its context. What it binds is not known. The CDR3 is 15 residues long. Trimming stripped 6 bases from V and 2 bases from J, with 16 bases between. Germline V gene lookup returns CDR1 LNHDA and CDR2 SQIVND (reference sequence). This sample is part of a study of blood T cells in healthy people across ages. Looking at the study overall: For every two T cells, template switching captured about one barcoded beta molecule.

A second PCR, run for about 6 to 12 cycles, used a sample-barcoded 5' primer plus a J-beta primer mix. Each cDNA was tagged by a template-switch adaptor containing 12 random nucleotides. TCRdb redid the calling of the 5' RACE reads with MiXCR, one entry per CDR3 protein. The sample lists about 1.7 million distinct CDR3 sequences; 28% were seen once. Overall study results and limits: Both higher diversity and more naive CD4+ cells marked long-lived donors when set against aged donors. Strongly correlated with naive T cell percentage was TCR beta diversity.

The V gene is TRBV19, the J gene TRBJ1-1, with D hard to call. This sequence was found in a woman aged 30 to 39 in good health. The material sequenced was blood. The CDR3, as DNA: TGTGCCAGTAGCGTCCTAGGACGGAGAAACACTGAAGCTTTCTTT. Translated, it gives CASSVLGRRNTEAFF. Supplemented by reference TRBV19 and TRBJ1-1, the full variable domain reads DGGITQSPKYLFRKEGQNVTLSCEQNLNHDAMYWYRQDPGQGLRLIYYSQIVNDFQKGDIAEGYSVSREKKESFPLTVTSAQKNPTAFYLCASSVLGRRNTEAFFGQGTRLTVV.